The 8 T cell receptor beta chains presented below share a single source sample, sequenced in a study of technical replicates of blood from a few donors. Method: immunoSEQ multiplex PCR; TCRdb's copy keeps in-frame clones and lacks some. The table lists 65,000 to 95,000 clones, 95% to 98% of them singletons. Sequencing used T cells isolated from PBMCs. The receptors shown here come from a human donor in good health.

In its sample, this clone was seen once. This rearrangement joins TRBV25-1 to TRBJ2-1; 11 bases match TRBD2. The J segment lost 0 bases and the V segment lost 8 bases, leaving 9 bases of the junction unmatched. CDR1 and CDR2 from the germline V gene are MGHDK and SYGVNS. This CDR3 contains 17 residues. The CDR3 sequence: CASLGLAGRGSYNEQFF. The CDR3 DNA is TGTGCCAGCTTAGGACTAGCGGGCAGAGGCTCCTACAATGAGCAGTTCTTC.

This chain joins TRBV30 and TRBJ2-5, with D perhaps matching TRBD2 (6 bases). With 3 bases removed from V and 5 bases from J, the gap between germline ends came to 22 bases. The CDR3 has 16 amino acids. CDR1 is GTSNPN, CDR2 SVGIG, per germline (reference sequence). The CDR3 bases are TGTGCCTGGAGCAAGAAACGGACCCTAAGCGGGGAGACCCAGTACTTC. Translation gives CAWSKKRTLSGETQYF.

This rearrangement joins TRBV25-1 to TRBJ2-5, with D possibly being TRBD1 (5 bases). V dropped 6 bases and J dropped 7 bases, with 18 bases sitting between them. This CDR3 spans 14 amino acids. CDR1 MGHDK and CDR2 SYGVNS come from the germline V gene. The CDR3 protein is CASRDPRALGTQYF. Here the CDR3 DNA reads TGTGCCAGCAGAGACCCCAGGGCTCTGGGGACCCAGTACTTC.

The chain has TRBV10-1 and TRBJ1-2, with a weak D call TRBD1 (5 bases). V was trimmed by 3 bases and J by 5 bases, leaving 10 bases between them. Germline V gene sequence: CDR1 WNHNN, CDR2 SYGVQD (reference sequence). This CDR3 has 13 residues. This chain's CDR3 is CASSDQQEYGYTF. The CDR3 nucleotides read TGCGCCAGCAGTGATCAACAGGAATATGGCTACACCTTC.

The chain combines TRBV6-5 with TRBJ2-7; TRBD2 agrees at 7 bases. The CDR3 loop spans 14 amino acids. Germline V gene sequence: CDR1 MNHEY, CDR2 SVGAGI. With 2 bases clipped from V and 3 bases from J, the junction kept 4 bases outside the gene matches. CDR3 coding DNA: TGTGCCAGCAGTTACGCTAGCGGCGACTACGAGCAGTACTTC. Translating gives CASSYASGDYEQYF.

The genes are TRBV6-4 and TRBJ1-2; TRBD1 matches at 7 bases. V dropped 0 bases and J dropped 4; count of bases not matched to a gene: 11. Per the germline V gene, CDR1 is MRHNA and CDR2 is SNTAGT. This CDR3 is built from 17 residues. For the CDR3, the DNA is TGTGCCAGCAGTGACTCGCAGGACAGGAGGAGTACCTATGGCTACACCTTC. Translated: CASSDSQDRRSTYGYTF.

V gene TRBV25-1 combines with J gene TRBJ2-7, with a weak D call TRBD1 (6 bases). Between the trimmed V and J ends, which lost 6 bases and 4 bases, there was a span of 13 bases. Germline CDR1 MGHDK, CDR2 SYGVNS. The CDR3 has 13 residues. The CDR3 DNA reads TGTGCCAGCAGGGAACACGACAGGTACGAGCAGTACTTC. It codes for CASREHDRYEQYF.

The chain combines TRBV19 with TRBJ2-7; a weak D match, TRBD1 (6 bases). CDR3 length: 12 residues. V was cut by 9 bases and J by 2 bases, with 11 bases left in between. The germline V gene has CDR1 LNHDA and CDR2 SQIVND (reference sequence). CDR3 in amino acids: CASQDSPYEQYF. CDR3 nucleotide sequence: TGTGCCAGCCAGGACAGTCCCTACGAGCAGTACTTC.